This entry describes one TCR beta chain. What it binds is unknown. V lost 3 bases, J lost 3 bases, and 5 bases stayed unmatched. The germline V gene has CDR1 LNHDA and CDR2 SQIVND (reference sequence). CDR3 length equals 15 residues. This specimen comes from a study of long-term antiretroviral therapy in people with HIV. Findings of the study overall: Blood, drawn from about 2004 to 2018, may reflect older ART regimens.

The immunoSEQ assay was v3.0, run at survey level. Sequenced by immunoSEQ multiplex PCR; TCRdb stores in-frame clones only, minus some. This table holds 20,000 to 25,000 clones, approximately 85% found once. All participants with HIV were treated in the United States. 1-10 million cryopreserved PBMC were held in samples before DNA extraction. Sequences were derived from unsorted PBMCs, sampled 1.5 years after starting antiretroviral therapy. The receptor was isolated from a man aged 25-40 years with HIV. The chain couples TRBV19 to TRBJ1-5; 7 bases map to TRBD1. In DNA, the CDR3 is TGTGCCAGTAGTATTCGGGACAGCTACAATCAGCCCCAGCATTTT. Translated: CASSIRDSYNQPQHF. The full variable domain, its missing parts supplied by reference TRBV19 and TRBJ1-5, is DGGITQSPKYLFRKEGQNVTLSCEQNLNHDAMYWYRQDPGQGLRLIYYSQIVNDFQKGDIAEGYSVSREKKESFPLTVTSAQKNPTAFYLCASSIRDSYNQPQHFGDGTRLSIL.